The next 10 T cell receptor beta chains were all read from a single sample in a study of cytomegalovirus exposure and HLA in healthy donors. This PCR relied on a set of 60 Vbeta primers and 13 Jbeta primers. The repertoire was sequenced with immunoSEQ multiplex PCR; TCRdb's copy has only in-frame clones and lacks some. This table holds around 120,000 clones, more than 60% found once. Sequenced sample: PBMCs. All receptors derive from a woman in her thirties or forties in good health and CMV-seropositive.

The chain couples TRBV5-4 to TRBJ2-1; TRBD2 matches at 10 bases. CDR1 is SGHNT and CDR2 is YYREEE in the germline V gene (reference sequence). The CDR3 is 15 residues long. The trim removed 0 bases at V and 6 bases at J, leaving 3 bases unmatched. For the CDR3, the DNA is TGTGCCAGCAGCTTGGTAGCGGGGGGTTTCAATGAGCAGTTCTTC. Its protein is CASSLVAGGFNEQFF.

The J gene is TRBJ2-7, the V gene TRBV4-3; TRBD2 is a possible D gene (5 bases). CDR3 length: 15 residues. The germline V gene has CDR1 LGHNA and CDR2 YSLEER. V was cut by 3 bases and J by 2 bases, with 14 bases left in between. CDR3 region: CASSHRKGATYEQYF. The CDR3 DNA follows: TGCGCCAGCAGCCATCGTAAGGGAGCTACCTACGAGCAGTACTTC.

This clone was recorded once. The V gene is TRBV6-6, the J gene TRBJ1-6; TRBD1 matches 7 bases. The V gene's germline CDR1 is MNHNY and CDR2 SVGAGI (reference sequence). The CDR3 extends over 15 amino acids. V lost 7 bases, J lost 7 bases, and 10 bases stayed unmatched. The CDR3 loop is CASNRDRARNSPLHF. The CDR3 region has the DNA TGTGCCAGCAATCGTGACAGGGCCCGGAATTCACCCCTCCACTTT.

The chain couples TRBV12-5 to TRBJ1-3; tentatively, D is TRBD1 (6 bases). CDR1 is LGHNT, CDR2 FRNRAP, per germline. Deletions cut 3 bases from V and 4 bases from J, with 10 bases between. The CDR3 loop spans 14 amino acids. The CDR3 protein is CASGLIQGGNTIYF. The CDR3 DNA sequence: TGTGCTAGTGGTTTAATCCAGGGGGGAAACACCATATATTTT.

The V gene is TRBV5-1, the J gene TRBJ2-1; no reliable D call. Germline CDR1 and CDR2: SGHRS and YFSETQ. The CDR3 spans 13 residues. V dropped 0 bases and J dropped 7 bases, with 8 bases sitting between them. CDR3 sequence reads: CASSLASGNEQFF. The CDR3 DNA sequence: TGCGCCAGCAGCTTGGCCTCGGGTAATGAGCAGTTCTTC. Full variable domain (remainder filled in from reference TRBV5-1 and TRBJ2-1): KAGVTQTPRYLIKTRGQQVTLSCSPISGHRSVSWYQQTPGQGLQFLFEYFSETQRNKGNFPGRFSGRQFSNSRSEMNVSTLELGDSALYLCASSLASGNEQFFGPGTRLTVL.

The chain is built from TRBV6-5 and TRBJ2-3; D might be TRBD2 (7 bases). V lost 7 bases, J lost 4 bases, and 18 bases lay in between. Germline V gives CDR1 MNHEY, CDR2 SVGAGI. The CDR3 runs to 15 residues. CDR3 in DNA: TGTGCCAGCATGGAGATTAGGGGGGGGGCAGATACGCAGTATTTT. Amino acids: CASMEIRGGADTQYF.

This clone has just one count. The V and J genes are TRBV7-2 and TRBJ1-2; 7 nucleotides match TRBD1. Trimming at V came to 10 bases and at J to 5 bases, leaving 13 bases not matched to a gene. The germline V gene encodes CDR1 SGHTA and CDR2 FQGNSA. The CDR3 runs to 14 residues. DNA for the CDR3: TGTGCCACAGGACCCTACGGACAGGCTTATGGCTACACCTTC. Residues: CATGPYGQAYGYTF.

The rearrangement links TRBV2 to TRBJ2-5; 7 bases match TRBD1. Trimming took 6 bases from V and 3 from J; bases not matched to a gene: 4. The CDR3 runs to 13 residues. Germline V gene sequence: CDR1 SNHLY, CDR2 FYNNEI. CDR3 sequence (DNA): TGTGCCAGCAGCCGGGACAGCGAAGAGACCCAGTACTTC. It codes for CASSRDSEETQYF.

The genes are TRBV5-1 and TRBJ2-5; 8 bases map to TRBD2. The DNA end is more similar to TRBJ2-7, so the J call may be wrong. The CDR3 runs 15 residues. Per germline, CDR1 SGHRS and CDR2 YFSETQ. CDR3 residues: CASSRSGVAPYEQYF. CDR3 nucleotide sequence: TGCGCCAGCAGCCGTAGCGGGGTGGCCCCCTACGAGCAGTACTTC.

The chain links TRBV5-6 to TRBJ2-7; D remains ambiguous. V lost 3 bases and J 3 bases, leaving 7 bases between the germline ends. The germline CDR1 and CDR2 sequences are SGHDT and YYEEEE. The CDR3 sequence is 12 residues long. Written as DNA, the CDR3 is TGTGCCAGCAGCTCCGAGGTCTACGAGCAGTACTTC. Translated, it gives CASSSEVYEQYF.